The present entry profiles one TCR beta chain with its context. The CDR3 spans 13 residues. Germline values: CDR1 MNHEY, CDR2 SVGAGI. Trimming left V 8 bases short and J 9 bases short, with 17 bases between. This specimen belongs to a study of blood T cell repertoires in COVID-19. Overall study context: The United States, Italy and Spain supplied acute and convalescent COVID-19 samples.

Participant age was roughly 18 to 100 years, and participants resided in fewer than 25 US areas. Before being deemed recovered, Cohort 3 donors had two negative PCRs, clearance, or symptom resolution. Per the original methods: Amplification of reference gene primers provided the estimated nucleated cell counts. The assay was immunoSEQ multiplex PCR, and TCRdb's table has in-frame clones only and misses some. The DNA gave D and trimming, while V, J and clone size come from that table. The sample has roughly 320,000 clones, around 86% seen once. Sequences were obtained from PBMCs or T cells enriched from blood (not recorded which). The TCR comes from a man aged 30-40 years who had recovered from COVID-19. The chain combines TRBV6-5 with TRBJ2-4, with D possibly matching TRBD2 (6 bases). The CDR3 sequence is CASRGYGWGIQYF. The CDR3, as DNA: TGTGCCAGCCGGGGGTACGGTTGGGGCATTCAGTACTTC.